The rows below give T cell receptor beta chains drawn from one sample of a study of T cells in Graves' hyperthyroidism and ophthalmopathy. Each CDR3 protein is one row after TCRdb ran MiXCR on the multiplex PCR reads. The repertoire holds some 250,000 distinct CDR3 sequences, with more than 14% as singletons. The material sequenced was blood. Every receptor here comes from a woman in her 40s with Graves' hyperthyroidism that later progressed to Graves' ophthalmopathy. CDR3s include the opening cysteine and the closing phenylalanine or tryptophan. D genes are given only for firm matches. Only some rows state a clone size, as once, few, many or a class for expanded clones.

j_call	d_call	clone_size	v_call	cdr3_nt	cdr3_aa
TRBJ2-2	NA	NA	TRBV29-1	TGCAGCGTCCATCCCAGGGGAGCGTTAAGGAACAACGGGGAGCTGTTTTTT	CSVHPRGALRNNGELFF
TRBJ1-5	NA	NA	TRBV18	TGTGCCAGCTCACCTGTTAGCAGGAATCGGGGGATTCCCAATCAGCCCCAGCATTTT	CASSPVSRNRGIPNQPQHF
TRBJ1-2	NA	many	TRBV14	TGTGCCAGCAGCGTCACAGGTGCTGGCTACACCTTC	CASSVTGAGYTF
TRBJ2-7	NA	many	TRBV6-1	TGTGCCAGCAGTCCGGGATTTCCCGGCTACGAGCAGTACTTC	CASSPGFPGYEQYF
TRBJ1-1	NA	many	TRBV19	TGTGCCAGTAGCCTCGGAAGGCCAGGGAGGGACACTGAAGCTTTCTTT	CASSLGRPGRDTEAFF
TRBJ2-2	NA	many	TRBV30	TGTGCCTGGAGCACGGGGATGAGCACCGGGGAGCTGTTTTTT	CAWSTGMSTGELFF
TRBJ2-7	NA	many	TRBV11-2	TGTGCCAGCAGCTTATTACTCAGGGGAATAAACGAGCAGTACTTC	CASSLLLRGINEQYF
TRBJ2-4	TRBD1	few	TRBV5-4	TGTGCCAGCAGCCCCACGACAGGGGTTGGCAAAAACATTCAGTACTTC	CASSPTTGVGKNIQYF
TRBJ1-5	TRBD1	many	TRBV27	TGTGCCAGCATGACCGGACAGGATCAGCCCCAGCATTTT	CASMTGQDQPQHF
TRBJ2-3	NA	many	TRBV9	TGTGCCAGCAGCGTAGAGGCGTGGAGCACAGATACGCAGTATTTT	CASSVEAWSTDTQYF
TRBJ2-1	TRBD2	many	TRBV20-1	TGCAGTGCTAGAGTGGCTAGCGGCCCTGGGGGCTACAATGAGCAGTTCTTC	CSARVASGPGGYNEQFF
TRBJ2-1	NA	many	TRBV5-1	TGCGCCAGCAGCTTGTTACCAATCAATGAGCAGTTCTTC	CASSLLPINEQFF
TRBJ2-7	TRBD2	many	TRBV10-3	TGTGCCATCAGTCCCCATCGACTAGCGGGAGTACGGAGGATAGAGCTATACGAGCAGTACTTC	CAISPHRLAGVRRIELYEQYF
TRBJ2-5	NA	many	TRBV7-2	TGTGCCAGCAGCTTTGCTGGGGCCCAAGAGACCCAGTACTTC	CASSFAGAQETQYF
TRBJ1-5	NA	few	TRBV6-2/TRBV6-3	TGTGCCAGCAGTTACTCATTCGACTCCAATCAGCCCCAGCATTTT	CASSYSFDSNQPQHF
TRBJ2-3	NA	NA	TRBV5-4	TGTGCCAGCAGCTTGAATCCCACAGATACGCAGTATTTT	CASSLNPTDTQYF
TRBJ2-2	NA	many	TRBV27	TGTGCCAGCAGTTTTTCCCAGAACACCGGGGAGCTGTTTTTT	CASSFSQNTGELFF
TRBJ1-5	NA	many	TRBV7-8	TGTGCCAGCAGCTCCCCGGGGGGAAGGGCCCACAATCAGCCCCAGCATTTT	CASSSPGGRAHNQPQHF
TRBJ2-7	TRBD2	many	TRBV4-1	TGCGCCAGCAGCCAAGATCCAAGCGGGAGATATGGGACCTACGAGCAGTACTTC	CASSQDPSGRYGTYEQYF
TRBJ1-1	TRBD1	few	TRBV5-6	TGTGCCAGCAGCGTTCTCCGGGACAGAAAAGGGGCTGAAGCTTTCTTT	CASSVLRDRKGAEAFF
TRBJ1-5	NA	NA	TRBV2	TGTGCCAGCAGTGAAGGAGGGCCCCGAGGGAATCAGCCCCAGCATTTT	CASSEGGPRGNQPQHF
TRBJ1-1	NA	many	TRBV11-2	TGTGCCAGCAGCCCTCTGGGACATCTGAACACTGAAGCTTTCTTT	CASSPLGHLNTEAFF
TRBJ2-7	NA	few	TRBV9	TGTGCCAGCAGCCCCTCGGGGGGGACAGGCTACGAGCAGTACTTC	CASSPSGGTGYEQYF
TRBJ2-7	NA	many	TRBV28	TGTGCCAGCGGAACTAGCAGTCCCTACGAGCAGTACTTC	CASGTSSPYEQYF
TRBJ2-7	TRBD2	NA	TRBV12-3/TRBV12-4	TGTGCCAGCAGTTACATCGGGGGGGTGGGCTACGAGCAGTACTTC	CASSYIGGVGYEQYF
TRBJ1-4	TRBD1	few	TRBV20-1	TGCAGTGCTGAGCCCTGGACAGGGACTAATGAAAAACTGTTTTTT	CSAEPWTGTNEKLFF
TRBJ1-1	NA	many	TRBV20-1	TGCAGTGCTAGTATCCAGGTTAACGCGAACACTGAAGCTTTCTTT	CSASIQVNANTEAFF
TRBJ2-3	TRBD1	NA	TRBV27	TGTGCCAGCAGTTTGTCCCGGGACAGGGGAGGTGGGGCAGATACGCAGTATTTT	CASSLSRDRGGGADTQYF
TRBJ1-3	NA	many	TRBV18	TGTGCCAGCTCACCACAAACCGTTGTCTCTGGAAACACCATATATTTT	CASSPQTVVSGNTIYF
TRBJ2-5	TRBD1	many	TRBV6-2/TRBV6-3	TGTGCCAGCAGTTACAGGGACAGGGTTATCCAAGAGACCCAGTACTTC	CASSYRDRVIQETQYF
TRBJ1-3	NA	few	TRBV7-8	TGTGCCAGCAGCTTATCCTTTGGAAACACCATATATTTT	CASSLSFGNTIYF
TRBJ2-5	TRBD1	NA	TRBV6-1	TGTGCCAGCAGTCGTAAAGGGGACAGGGGGAATAGAGAGACCCAGTACTTC	CASSRKGDRGNRETQYF
TRBJ2-1	TRBD2	NA	TRBV6-6	TGTGCCAGCAGTTACGTAGCGGGAGGATGGCACAATGAGCAGTTCTTC	CASSYVAGGWHNEQFF
TRBJ2-1	TRBD2	many	TRBV28	TGTGCCAGCAGTGGTGCTAGCGGGAGTTTCCCCGATGAGCAGTTCTTC	CASSGASGSFPDEQFF
TRBJ2-5	TRBD2	many	TRBV15	TGTGCCACCAGCAGAAGCGGGATGGGGGAGACCCAGTACTTC	CATSRSGMGETQYF
TRBJ1-3	NA	few	TRBV13	TGTGCCAGCAGCCCAAGGGGCGGGCGGTACGGAAACACCATATATTTT	CASSPRGGRYGNTIYF
TRBJ2-7	TRBD2	few	TRBV20-1	TGCAGTGCTAGTCGCCTAGCGGGAGACCTAATTCCCTACGAGCAGTACTTC	CSASRLAGDLIPYEQYF
TRBJ2-5	NA	few	TRBV3-1	TGTGCCAGCAGTCCCTCGGGGTTCCAAGAGACCCAGTACTTC	CASSPSGFQETQYF
TRBJ1-1	NA	NA	TRBV7-2	TGTGCCAGCAGCTTAGTGGTACGTGACACTGAAGCTTTCTTT	CASSLVVRDTEAFF
TRBJ2-1	NA	many	TRBV6-1	TGTGCCAGCAGTGAATGGCTGGGGTCGGTGAAGTTCTTC	CASSEWLGSVKFF
TRBJ1-4	TRBD1	many	TRBV3-1	TGTGCCAGCAGCCAAGTTTCGGGAACCGGGACAGGGGTGAAAAAACTGTTTTTT	CASSQVSGTGTGVKKLFF
TRBJ1-1	NA	many	TRBV12-3/TRBV12-4	TGTGCCACCCCGACAGATTTTGGGAACACTGAAGCTTTCTTT	CATPTDFGNTEAFF
TRBJ2-7	NA	many	TRBV10-3	TGTGCCATCAGTGACCCGGGTCGGTTTAGCTACGAGCAGTACTTC	CAISDPGRFSYEQYF
TRBJ2-5	TRBD2	many	TRBV12-3/TRBV12-4	TGTGCCAGCAGGGCTAGCGGTCCAGAGACCCAGTACTTC	CASRASGPETQYF
TRBJ2-7	NA	many	TRBV19	TGTGCCAGTAGCCCCCTCTGGATAGACTCCTACGAGCAGTACTTC	CASSPLWIDSYEQYF
TRBJ2-3	NA	few	TRBV19	TGTGCCAGTAAGGGACGGGGGGCGAGAGATACGCAGTATTTT	CASKGRGARDTQYF
TRBJ2-2	TRBD2	NA	TRBV6-5	TGTGCCAGCAGTTTTTCGGGGGGGCACGTGGCCGGGAGTGTCTCCGGGGAGCTGTTCTTT	CASSFSGGHVAGSVSGELFF
TRBJ2-1	TRBD2	few	TRBV29-1	TGCAGCGTTGATGGGACTAGCGGGAGAAGAAATGAGCAGTTCTTC	CSVDGTSGRRNEQFF
TRBJ2-4	TRBD1	many	TRBV11-3	TGTGCCAGCAGCCACAGGGGGTTGGGAAACATTCAGTACTTC	CASSHRGLGNIQYF
TRBJ2-1	TRBD1	many	TRBV19	TGTGCCAGTAGCCCGACAGGGAGAACCTACAATGAGCAGTTCTTC	CASSPTGRTYNEQFF
TRBJ2-1	NA	many	TRBV25-1	TGTGCCAGCAGTGGGTCGGGAGACCACAATGAGCAGTTCTTC	CASSGSGDHNEQFF
TRBJ1-1	NA	NA	TRBV6-5	TGTGCCAGCAGTTACTCGAAGAACACTGAAGCTTTCTTT	CASSYSKNTEAFF
TRBJ2-2	NA	many	TRBV11-2	TGTGCCAGCAGCTCACTGCCCCTGACACTTTCCACCGGGGAGCTGTTTTTT	CASSSLPLTLSTGELFF